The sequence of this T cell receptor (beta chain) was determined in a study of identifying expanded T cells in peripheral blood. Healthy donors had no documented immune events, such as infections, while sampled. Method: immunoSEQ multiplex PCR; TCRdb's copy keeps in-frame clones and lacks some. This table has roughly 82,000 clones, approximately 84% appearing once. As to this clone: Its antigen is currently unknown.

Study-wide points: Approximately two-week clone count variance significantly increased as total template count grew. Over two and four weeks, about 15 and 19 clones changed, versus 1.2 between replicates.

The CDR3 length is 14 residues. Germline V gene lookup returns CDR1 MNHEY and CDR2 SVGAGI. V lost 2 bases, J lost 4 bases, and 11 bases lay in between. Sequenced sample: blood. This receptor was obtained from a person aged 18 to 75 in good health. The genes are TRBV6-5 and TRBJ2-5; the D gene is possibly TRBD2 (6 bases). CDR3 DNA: TGTGCCAGCAGTTACGGCGCTAGCGCAGAGACCCAGTACTTC. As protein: CASSYGASAETQYF.